Below, one TCR beta chain is given with its context. Trimming took 3 bases from V and 3 from J; bases not matched to a gene: 11. The CDR3 runs 16 residues. Germline-derived CDR1 and CDR2 are SGHRS and YFSETQ. The data derive from a study of blood T cell repertoires in COVID-19. Overall study context: Samples came from the United States, Italy and Spain, spanning acute and convalescent COVID-19. Nucleic acid was either cDNA or gDNA, and it came from T cells, B-cell-depleted T cells, or PBMCs.

Sequencing used immunoSEQ multiplex PCR; TCRdb keeps in-frame clones, though not all of them. The sample contains about 72,000 clones, more than 85% of which appear only once. This clonotype was obtained from a woman aged 55-70 years with active COVID-19. Source material: peripheral blood. The chain carries TRBV5-1 and TRBJ2-5; TRBD2 matches 7 bases. CDR3 loop: CASSYRSGEGKETQYF. DNA of the CDR3: TGCGCCAGCAGCTATCGAAGCGGGGAAGGAAAAGAGACCCAGTACTTC.